The subject of this entry is one TCR beta chain. The antigen remains undetermined. Sequenced by immunoSEQ multiplex PCR; TCRdb stores in-frame clones only, minus some. The sample records about 4,300 clones, approximately 80% being singletons. The CDR3 totals 11 residues. V was clipped by 6 bases and J by 6 bases; unmatched bases: 0. The germline CDR1 and CDR2 sequences are MDHEN and SYDVKM. This sample was included in a study of graft-versus-host responses after intestinal transplantation. Lymphocytes (intraepithelial and lamina propria) were released by processing the graft tissue. Whole-study findings and limits: Allografts carried high graft-versus-host to host-versus-graft clonal ratios in patients having graft-donor T cell macrochimerism. Recipient marrow showed GvH clones, some seen first in ileum or blood.

The chain links TRBV28 to TRBJ2-7; the match to TRBD1 covers 9 bases. Specimen: ileum tissue, collected 9 days after transplant. The receptor was derived from a human patient who received an intestinal transplant, so some T cells may come from the graft donor. CDR3 residues: CASRTGGEQYF. CDR3 nucleotides: TGTGCCAGCAGGACAGGGGGCGAGCAGTACTTC.